This T cell receptor (beta chain) was recovered during a study of spatial heterogeneity in lung cancer. Study summary: Across the raw uncorrected reads, a unique TCR and UMI combination was observed, on average, more than ten times.

Germline V lookup: CDR1 KGHSH, CDR2 LQKENI. The CDR3 contains 14 residues. The trim removed 5 bases at V and 5 bases at J, leaving 8 bases unmatched. The time point here: sample taken at primary tumor resection. Samples were donated by 72 untreated early-stage non-small cell lung cancer patients. No cell sorting; template was whole RNA from tumor, lung tissue or PBMC. A distinct unique molecular identifier was carried by each TCR cDNA molecule. Via MiXCR, TCRdb re-called the 5' RACE reads, giving one row per CDR3 protein. This sample's table has about 60 distinct CDR3 sequences. Worth noting for this clonotype: Within a library made for alpha chains, this beta chain is off target, and its count is uninformative.

This receptor was taken from a male donor with early-stage non-small cell lung cancer. The source material was normal lung tissue next to the tumor, sampled at surgery. The chain couples TRBV18 to TRBJ2-7; 8 nucleotides agree with TRBD2. The CDR3 region has the DNA TGTGCCAGCTCAACTTCGGGGGGGCCCGACGAGCAGTACTTC. The encoded protein is CASSTSGGPDEQYF. Based on the CDR3 plus reference TRBV18 and TRBJ2-7, the full variable domain is NAGVMQNPRHLVRRRGQEARLRCSPMKGHSHVYWYRQLPEEGLKFMVYLQKENIIDESGMPKERFSAEFPKEGPSILRIQQVVRGDSAAYFCASSTSGGPDEQYFGPGTRLTVT.